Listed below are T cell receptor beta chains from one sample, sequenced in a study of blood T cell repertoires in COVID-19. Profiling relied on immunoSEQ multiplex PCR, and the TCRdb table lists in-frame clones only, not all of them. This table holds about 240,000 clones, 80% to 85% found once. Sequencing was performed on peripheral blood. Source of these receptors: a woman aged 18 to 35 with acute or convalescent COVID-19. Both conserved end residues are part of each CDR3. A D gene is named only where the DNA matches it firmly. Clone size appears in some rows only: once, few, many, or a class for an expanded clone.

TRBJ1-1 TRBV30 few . TGTGCCTGGAGACCCCTCTTAACGACGGGGTCTGAGGTCGAAGCTTTCTTT CAWRPLLTTGSEVEAFF
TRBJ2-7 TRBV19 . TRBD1 TGTGCCAGTAGCAAGGTCAGGGGGAAACTCCACGAGCAGTACTTC CASSKVRGKLHEQYF
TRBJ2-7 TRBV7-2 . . TGTGCCAGCAGCTTATATCCCCCGCAGGACTCAATTCCCTACGAGCAGTACTTC CASSLYPPQDSIPYEQYF
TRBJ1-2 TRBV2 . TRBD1 TGTGCCAGCCGAGGGGGACAGGGAGAAAACTATGGCTACACCTTC CASRGGQGENYGYTF
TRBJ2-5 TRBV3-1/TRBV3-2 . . TGTGCCAGCAGCCTCCTGGGGGAACGTGGGGGGCAAGAGACCCAGTACTTC CASSLLGERGGQETQYF
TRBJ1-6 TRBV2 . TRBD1 TGTGCCAGCAGCAGACAGGGGGATAATTCACCCCTCCACTTT CASSRQGDNSPLHF
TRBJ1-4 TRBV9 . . TGTGCCAGCAGCGTGGGGAGCGAGGAAAAACTGTTTTTT CASSVGSEEKLFF
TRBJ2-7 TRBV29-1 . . TGCAGCGTTGAGGTGGACAGACCCTACGAGCAGTACTTC CSVEVDRPYEQYF
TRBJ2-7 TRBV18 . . TGTGCCAGCTCACCTGGGACACACCAGTACTTC CASSPGTHQYF
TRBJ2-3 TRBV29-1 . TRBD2 TGCAGCGTTGGCGGGAGTTTGTCCACGGATACGCAGTATTTT CSVGGSLSTDTQYF
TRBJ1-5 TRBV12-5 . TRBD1 TGTGCTAGTGGTTTGGCCGGACAGGGGTCGGGGAGCAATCAGCCCCAGCATTTT CASGLAGQGSGSNQPQHF
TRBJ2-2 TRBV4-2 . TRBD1 TGTGCCAGCACTCCCGGGACAGGGTCGTTTGCCGGGGAGCTGTTTTTT CASTPGTGSFAGELFF
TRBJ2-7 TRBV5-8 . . TGTGCCAGCAGCCTCGGACAGCCTAAGACCTACGAGCAGTACTTC CASSLGQPKTYEQYF
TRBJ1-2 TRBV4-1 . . TGCGCCAGCAGCCAAGATGTATGGGAGGGGATGGGAGCTAACTATGGTTACACCTTC CASSQDVWEGMGANYGYTF
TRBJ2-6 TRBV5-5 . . TGTGCCAGCAATGAACTAGGGACTGGGGCCAACGTCCTGACTTTC CASNELGTGANVLTF
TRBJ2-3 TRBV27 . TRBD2 TGTGCCAGCACACCTCTAGCGGGAGAGGTTGCGGATACGCAGTATTTT CASTPLAGEVADTQYF
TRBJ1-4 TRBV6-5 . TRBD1 TGTGCCAGCAGCGATCGGACAGGGGCGGCTGAAAAACTGTTTTTT CASSDRTGAAEKLFF
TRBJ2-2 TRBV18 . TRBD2 TGTGCCAGCTCACCGGCGGCGGGAGGGTCAAACACCGGGGAGCTGTTTTTT CASSPAAGGSNTGELFF
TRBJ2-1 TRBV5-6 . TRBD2 TGTGCCAGCAGCCCTAGCGGAAACTACAATGAGCAGTTCTTC CASSPSGNYNEQFF
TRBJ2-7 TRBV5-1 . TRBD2 TGCGCCAGCAGCTCCGATATAGCGGGAGGGCGGGTGCAGTACTTC CASSSDIAGGRVQYF
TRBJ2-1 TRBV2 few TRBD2 TGTGCCAGCAGTGAAGGTATGGGACTAGGGCGTTGGGAGCAGTTCTTC CASSEGMGLGRWEQFF
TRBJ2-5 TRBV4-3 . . TGCGCCAGCAGCCGGGTCCCCGGGGAGACCCAGTACTTC CASSRVPGETQYF
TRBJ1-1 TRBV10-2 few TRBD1 TGCGCCAGCAGGGACAGGGTGACTTTCTTT CASRDRVTFF
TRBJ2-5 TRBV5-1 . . TGCGCCAGCAGCTTGCAGGGCGGGGCAGAGACCCAGTACTTC CASSLQGGAETQYF